This record covers a single T cell receptor (beta chain). Its specificity is unknown. With ipilimumab providing CTLA-4 blockade, focal radiation was administered to patients who had chemo-refractory metastatic non-small-cell lung cancer. Looked up from germline, CDR1 is ENHRY and CDR2 is SYGVKD. The CDR3 has 15 amino acids. Trimming at V came to 6 bases and at J to 4 bases, leaving 5 bases not matched to a gene. Sequenced by immunoSEQ multiplex PCR; TCRdb stores in-frame clones only, minus some. This table holds tens of thousands of clones, around four fifths found once. These data are taken from a study of radiotherapy plus CTLA-4 blockade in lung cancer. General study points: Expansion in blood of tumor-derived TCR clones was seen after radiotherapy plus ipilimumab.

The chain joins TRBV10-3 to TRBJ2-1, with TRBD2 matching 11 bases. The sample in question was peripheral blood, obtained from a patient treated with radiotherapy plus ipilimumab. The sequence came from a human donor with non-small cell lung cancer that progressed on radiotherapy plus ipilimumab. The CDR3 bases are TGTGCCATCAGGCCGCCTAGCGGGGGGTACAATGAGCAGTTCTTC. This sequence encodes CAIRPPSGGYNEQFF.